This passage covers 4 T cell receptor beta chains from one sample sequenced in a study of blood T cell repertoires in COVID-19. The protocol was immunoSEQ multiplex PCR, while the TCRdb copy is restricted to in-frame clones and leaves out a portion. The sample shows 250,000 or so clones, approximately 85% of them seen only once. Sequencing was carried out using PBMCs or T cells enriched from blood (not recorded which). The receptor source for this set is a woman aged 45-65 years who had been exposed to COVID-19.

V gene TRBV29-1 combines with J gene TRBJ2-5, with D perhaps matching TRBD2 (6 bases). CDR1 and CDR2 from the germline V gene are SQVTM and ANQGSEA. V lost 7 bases to trimming and J lost 4 bases, with 16 bases between them. This CDR3 has 13 residues. The CDR3 sequence is CSALPGEAETQYF. CDR3 bases: TGCAGCGCGCTCCCGGGAGAGGCAGAGACCCAGTACTTC.

V and J are TRBV5-6 and TRBJ2-7; 10 bases align to TRBD2. This CDR3 region has 15 residues. Germline loops: CDR1 SGHDT, CDR2 YYEEEE. V gave up 1 base and J gave up 9 bases; unmatched junction bases: 10. The CDR3 is CASSLSGLAEDVQYF. For the CDR3, the DNA is TGTGCCAGCAGCTTGTCCGGACTAGCGGAGGATGTGCAGTACTTC. Together with reference TRBV5-6 and TRBJ2-7, the CDR3 gives the full variable domain: DAGVTQSPTHLIKTRGQQVTLRCSPKSGHDTVSWYQQALGQGPQFIFQYYEEEERQRGNFPDRFSGHQFPNYSSELNVNALLLGDSALYLCASSLSGLAEDVQYFGPGTRLTVT.

The V and J genes are TRBV29-1 and TRBJ2-6, with D unresolved. In germline, CDR1 is SQVTM, CDR2 ANQGSEA. The CDR3 contains 12 residues. V was clipped by 5 bases and J by 3 bases, with 5 bases between them. The CDR3 is CSVRDGANVLTF. The CDR3 coding sequence is TGCAGCGTTCGAGATGGGGCCAACGTCCTGACTTTC.

The chain combines TRBV5-1 with TRBJ1-4; TRBD1 aligns across 7 bases. Germline V lookup: CDR1 SGHRS, CDR2 YFSETQ. CDR3 size: 16 residues. The V segment lost 0 bases and the J segment 6 bases; nucleotides outside the gene matches: 8. Written as DNA, the CDR3 is TGCGCCAGCAGCTTGGAGGGGGCAAGGGCGGATGAAAAACTGTTTTTT. It translates to CASSLEGARADEKLFF.